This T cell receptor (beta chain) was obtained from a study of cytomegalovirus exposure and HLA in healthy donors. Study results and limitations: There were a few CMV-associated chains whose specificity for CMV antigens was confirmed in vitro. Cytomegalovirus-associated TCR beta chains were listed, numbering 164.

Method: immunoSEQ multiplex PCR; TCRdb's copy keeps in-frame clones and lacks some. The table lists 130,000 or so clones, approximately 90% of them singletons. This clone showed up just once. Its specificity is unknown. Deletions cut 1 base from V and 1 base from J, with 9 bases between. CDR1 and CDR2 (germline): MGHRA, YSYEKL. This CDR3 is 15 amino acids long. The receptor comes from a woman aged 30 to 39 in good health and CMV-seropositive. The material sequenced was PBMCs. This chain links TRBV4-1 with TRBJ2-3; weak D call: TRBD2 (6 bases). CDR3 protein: CASSQGWGGTDTQYF. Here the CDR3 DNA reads TGCGCCAGCAGCCAAGGATGGGGGGGCACAGATACGCAGTATTTT.